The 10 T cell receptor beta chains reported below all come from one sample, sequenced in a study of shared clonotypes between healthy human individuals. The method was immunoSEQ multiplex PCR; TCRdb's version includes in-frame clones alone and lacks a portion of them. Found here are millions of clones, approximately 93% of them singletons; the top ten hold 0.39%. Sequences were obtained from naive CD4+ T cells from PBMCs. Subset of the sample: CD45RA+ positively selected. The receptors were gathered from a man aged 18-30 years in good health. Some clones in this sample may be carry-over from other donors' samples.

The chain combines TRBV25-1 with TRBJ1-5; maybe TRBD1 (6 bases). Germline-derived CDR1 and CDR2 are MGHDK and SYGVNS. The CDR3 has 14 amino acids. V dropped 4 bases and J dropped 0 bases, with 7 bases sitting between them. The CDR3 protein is CASSGRGSNQPQHF. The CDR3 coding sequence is TGTGCCAGCAGTGGCAGGGGTAGCAATCAGCCCCAGCATTTT.

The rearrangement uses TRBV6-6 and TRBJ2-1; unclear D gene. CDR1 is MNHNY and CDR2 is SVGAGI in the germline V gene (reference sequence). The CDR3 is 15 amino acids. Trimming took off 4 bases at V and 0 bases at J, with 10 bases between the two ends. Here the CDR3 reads CASSWAALSYNEQFF. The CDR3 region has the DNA TGTGCCAGCAGTTGGGCCGCCCTCTCCTACAATGAGCAGTTCTTC.

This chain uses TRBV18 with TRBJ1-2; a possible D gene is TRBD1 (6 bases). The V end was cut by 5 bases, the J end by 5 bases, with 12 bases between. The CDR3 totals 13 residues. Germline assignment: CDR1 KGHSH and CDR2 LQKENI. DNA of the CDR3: TGTGCCAGCTCAGACTCGGGACAATATGGCTACACCTTC. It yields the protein CASSDSGQYGYTF. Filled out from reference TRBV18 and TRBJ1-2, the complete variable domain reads NAGVMQNPRHLVRRRGQEARLRCSPMKGHSHVYWYRQLPEEGLKFMVYLQKENIIDESGMPKERFSAEFPKEGPSILRIQQVVRGDSAAYFCASSDSGQYGYTFGSGTRLTVV.

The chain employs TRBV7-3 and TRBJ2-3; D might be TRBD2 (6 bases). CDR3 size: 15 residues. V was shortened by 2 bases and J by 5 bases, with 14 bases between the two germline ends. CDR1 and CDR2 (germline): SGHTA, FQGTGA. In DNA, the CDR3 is TGTGCCAGCAGCTTATTGGGAGGCCGAGAAGATACGCAGTATTTT. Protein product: CASSLLGGREDTQYF.

CDR3 sequence reads: CASSQTGGGQQYF. CDR3 coding DNA: TGTGCCAGCTCACAAACGGGCGGCGGTCAGCAGTACTTC. The chain combines TRBV18 with TRBJ2-7; D is unresolved. This CDR3 spans 13 amino acids. Germline CDR1 and CDR2: KGHSH and LQKENI. V lost 4 bases, J lost 8 bases, and 15 bases lay in between.

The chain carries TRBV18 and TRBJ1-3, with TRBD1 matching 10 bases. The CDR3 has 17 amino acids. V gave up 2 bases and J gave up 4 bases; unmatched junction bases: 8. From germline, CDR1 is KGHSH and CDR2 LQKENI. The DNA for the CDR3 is TGTGCCAGCTCACCAACCGGGACAGGGGATCGAGGAAACACCATATATTTT. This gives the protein CASSPTGTGDRGNTIYF.

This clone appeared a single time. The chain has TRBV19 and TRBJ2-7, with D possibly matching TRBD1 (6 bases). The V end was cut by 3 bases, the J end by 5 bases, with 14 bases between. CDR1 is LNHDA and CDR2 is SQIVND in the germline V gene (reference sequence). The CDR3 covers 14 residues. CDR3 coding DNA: TGTGCCAGTAGTATTGCCAGGACAGCTCACGAGCAGTACTTC. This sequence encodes CASSIARTAHEQYF.

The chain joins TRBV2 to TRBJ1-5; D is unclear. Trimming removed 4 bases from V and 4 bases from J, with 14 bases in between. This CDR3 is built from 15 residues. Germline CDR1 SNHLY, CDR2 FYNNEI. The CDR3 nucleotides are TGTGCCAGCAGTGCCGCCGGGTCTTCTAATCAGCCCCAGCATTTT. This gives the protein CASSAAGSSNQPQHF.

The CDR3 DNA follows: TGTGCGATCAAGGGGGGGGTGGTCGATGGCTACACCTTC. Protein sequence: CAIKGGVVDGYTF. The rearrangement uses TRBV2 and TRBJ1-2; weak D call: TRBD1 (6 bases). The CDR3 loop spans 13 amino acids. In germline, CDR1 is SNHLY, CDR2 FYNNEI.

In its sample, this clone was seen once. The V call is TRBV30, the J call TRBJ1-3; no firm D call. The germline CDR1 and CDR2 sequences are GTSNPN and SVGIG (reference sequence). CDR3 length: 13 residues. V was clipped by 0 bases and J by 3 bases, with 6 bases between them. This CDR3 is CAWSVVGGNTIYF. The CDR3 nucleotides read TGTGCCTGGAGTGTAGTAGGTGGAAACACCATATATTTT.